This TCR beta chain was identified during a study of regulatory T cells in long-lasting Graves disease. The sample's time point: newly diagnosed GD, antithyroid drugs for less than 3 months. Isolated PBMC RNA provided the starting material for the TCR library. Through Arm-PCR of CDR3 regions and iRepertoire HTBI primers, TCR beta libraries were built. TCRdb recomputed calls from the multiplex PCR reads with MiXCR, one row per CDR3 protein. This table holds about 450,000 distinct CDR3 sequences, about a sixth found once. The V gene's germline CDR1 is MGHRA and CDR2 YSYEKL. CDR3 length equals 15 residues. V lost 0 bases to trimming and J lost 8 bases, with 15 bases between them. The table lists this clonotype with a few counts. These data also featured in a second study, about T cells in Graves' hyperthyroidism and ophthalmopathy.

Sample: peripheral blood mononuclear cells (PBMCs), taken at new diagnosis, from a patient treated with antithyroid drugs. The TCR sequence derives from a woman aged 25 to 39 with Graves disease. The rearrangement links TRBV4-1 to TRBJ2-3; D gene uncertain. The chain's CDR3 is CASSQDRPILGTQYF. In DNA, the CDR3 is TGCGCCAGCAGCCAAGACAGGCCAATCCTTGGTACGCAGTATTTT.